Detailed here is one T cell receptor beta chain. Its target is unknown. V lost 4 bases to trimming and J lost 1 base, with 5 bases between them. This CDR3 is built from 13 residues. Germline values: CDR1 SNHLY, CDR2 FYNNEI. This sample was included in a study of T cell responses to AZD1222 COVID-19 vaccine. Study-level points and caveats: At baseline, just a handful of AZD1222 recipients tested seropositive. Reportedly, nearly half of unique spike TCRs recognized epitopes outside B.1.351/B.1.1.7 mutations.

Using immunoSEQ multiplex PCR, the repertoire was profiled, and TCRdb retains in-frame clones only, with some absent. The sample comprises 100,000 to 120,000 clones, more than 70% of which are singletons, and approximately 6.5% rests with the top ten. This sequence was found in an adult who received the AZD1222 COVID-19 vaccine. Specimen: peripheral blood, collected 28 days after the second AZD1222 dose. The chain is built from TRBV2 and TRBJ1-5; D is uncertain. The chain's CDR3 is CASSGHSNQPQHF. The CDR3 bases are TGTGCCAGCAGTGGACACAGCAATCAGCCCCAGCATTTT.